The rows below give T cell receptor beta chains drawn from one sample of a study of cytomegalovirus exposure and HLA in healthy donors. Profiling relied on immunoSEQ multiplex PCR, and the TCRdb table lists in-frame clones only, not all of them. Seen here are roughly 150,000 clones, approximately 81% observed once, and the top ten hold over 2%. The sequencing sample was made of PBMCs. The source of these receptors is a young man in good health and CMV-seropositive. The CDR3 runs from the conserved cysteine through the conserved F or W. Fields, in order: V gene, clone size, D gene, J gene, CDR3 DNA, CDR3 protein. D genes are given only for firm matches. The size of a clone is reported for some rows only, either as once, few or many, or as a class for expanded clones.

TRBV4-3,NA,NA,TRBJ2-2,TGCGCCAGCAGCCAAGGATTAGGGGGTGCGTCCGGGGAGCTGTTTTTT,CASSQGLGGASGELFF
TRBV7-9,NA,TRBD1,TRBJ2-5,TGTGCCAGCAGCCTGACCGGGACAGGGAGGCGAGAGACCCAGTACTTC,CASSLTGTGRRETQYF
TRBV15,NA,NA,TRBJ2-5,TGTGCCACCAGCAGAGATAGGGGCGAAGAGACCCAGTACTTC,CATSRDRGEETQYF
TRBV28,few,TRBD2,TRBJ2-4,TGTGCCAGCAGTCCGGGGACTAGCGGGAGAGGAGGTCGGGGGTACTTC,CASSPGTSGRGGRGYF
TRBV7-2,NA,NA,TRBJ2-1,TGTGCCAGCAGCTGGACTGGCAATGAGCAGTTCTTC,CASSWTGNEQFF
TRBV5-6,NA,TRBD1,TRBJ1-2,TGTGCCAGCAGCGTCCCGCTGACAGGGGGCCTGGGCTACACCTTC,CASSVPLTGGLGYTF
TRBV29-1,NA,TRBD1,TRBJ1-2,TGCAGCTTTCAGGGGGCGCTGAGCTATGGCTACACCTTC,CSFQGALSYGYTF
TRBV7-9,NA,NA,TRBJ1-1,TGTTCCAGCAGCACCGGGGGTATCATGAACACTGAAGCTTTCTTT,CSSSTGGIMNTEAFF
TRBV5-5,NA,TRBD1,TRBJ2-1,TGTGCCAGCAGTTATGGACAGGCCGGCTACAATGAGCAGTTCTTC,CASSYGQAGYNEQFF
TRBV7-9,NA,NA,TRBJ1-1,TGTGCCAGCAGCTTAGCCAGGGGGAACACTGAAGCTTTCTTT,CASSLARGNTEAFF
TRBV5-1,NA,TRBD1,TRBJ2-2,TGCGCCAGCACCTCAATGGGGGACAGGGCGAACACCGGGGAGCTGTTTTTT,CASTSMGDRANTGELFF
TRBV7-2,NA,NA,TRBJ2-1,TGTGCCAGCAGCCGAGTCTCCCTAGCTTCCTACAATGAGCAGTTCTTC,CASSRVSLASYNEQFF